This record concerns one T cell receptor (beta chain) sequence. Its antigen is not identified. Germline V gene lookup returns CDR1 SGHAT and CDR2 FQNNGV. This CDR3 spans 15 amino acids. V was shortened by 1 base and J by 3 bases, with 10 bases between the two germline ends. The entry originates in a study of T cell repertoires in cytomegalovirus infection. Looking at the study overall: Through public TCR beta signatures, both CMV infection and matching HLA type were indicated.

TCRdb reprocessed the reads via MiXCR and lists one record per CDR3 protein. This sample yields about 57,000 distinct CDR3 sequences, of which 20% to 25% are seen a single time; more than 65% belongs to the top ten. The chain couples TRBV11-2 to TRBJ1-5; D is unclear. The origin of this receptor is a human donor in good health (CMV status not recorded). Some clones in this sample may be carry-over from other donors' samples. This material consisted of CD8+ T cells from cultured PBMCs, taken from culture after CMV antigen stimulation. This CDR3 reads CASSLGPQFNQPQHF. DNA of the CDR3: TGTGCCAGCAGCTTAGGACCACAATTCAATCAGCCCCAGCATTTT.